These T cell receptor beta chains were read from a single sample in a study of OX40 agonist ivuxolimab in advanced cancers. The assay was immunoSEQ multiplex PCR, and TCRdb's table has in-frame clones only and misses some. The sample contains fewer than 60,000 clones, 70% to 90% of which appear only once. Sequenced material: CD4+ or CD8+ T cells sorted from blood, taken in a trial of the OX40 agonist ivuxolimab. The receptors were gathered from an adult with an advanced solid tumor such as melanoma, head and neck, liver or kidney cancer. CDR3s include the opening cysteine and the closing phenylalanine or tryptophan. The order of the fields is D gene, clone size, V gene, J gene, CDR3 protein, CDR3 DNA. The D gene is left open where the match is weak. For some rows the clone size is stated as once, few or many, or as a class when expanded; others skip it.

D: -; size: few; V: TRBV29-1; J: TRBJ1-2; CDR3: CSVEQGRGNGYTF; DNA: TGCAGCGTTGAACAGGGTAGAGGAAATGGCTACACCTTC
D: TRBD1; size: -; V: TRBV19; J: TRBJ2-5; CDR3: CASSRGTEQTQYF; DNA: TGTGCCAGTAGTAGGGGGACAGAGCAGACCCAGTACTTC
D: TRBD1; size: -; V: TRBV25-1; J: TRBJ2-7; CDR3: CASRADRGYEQYF; DNA: TGTGCCAGCAGAGCGGACAGGGGCTACGAGCAGTACTTC
D: -; size: -; V: TRBV20-1; J: TRBJ2-1; CDR3: CSAINNEQFF; DNA: TGCAGTGCAATAAACAATGAGCAGTTCTTC
D: TRBD2; size: -; V: TRBV10-1; J: TRBJ2-1; CDR3: CASSESGLATYNEQFF; DNA: TGCGCCAGCAGTGAGTCAGGACTAGCAACCTACAATGAGCAGTTCTTC
D: -; size: -; V: TRBV9; J: TRBJ1-2; CDR3: CASSVAGGEDGYTF; DNA: TGTGCCAGCAGCGTAGCTGGGGGAGAGGATGGCTACACCTTC
D: -; size: -; V: TRBV5-1; J: TRBJ2-1; CDR3: CASSSLGQSRRYNEQFF; DNA: TGCGCCAGCAGCTCCCTAGGACAGTCCCGTAGGTACAATGAGCAGTTCTTC
D: -; size: -; V: TRBV4-1; J: TRBJ2-3; CDR3: CASSQPGQRVQRDTQYF; DNA: TGCGCCAGCAGCCAGCCCGGACAGCGGGTACAACGGGATACGCAGTATTTT
D: -; size: -; V: TRBV19; J: TRBJ1-2; CDR3: CASAQGDGYTF; DNA: TGTGCCAGTGCCCAGGGAGATGGCTACACCTTC
D: -; size: -; V: TRBV21-1; J: TRBJ1-1; CDR3: CASSKLVGGRRVAFF; DNA: TGTGCCAGCAGCAAATTGGTGGGAGGGCGTCGTGTAGCTTTCTTT
D: TRBD2; size: -; V: TRBV2; J: TRBJ2-1; CDR3: CASSEGLAADNEQFF; DNA: TGTGCCAGCAGTGAGGGACTAGCGGCCGATAATGAGCAGTTCTTC
D: TRBD1; size: few; V: TRBV10-1; J: TRBJ1-2; CDR3: CASSESLTGYGYTF; DNA: TGCGCCAGCAGTGAGTCTTTGACAGGGTATGGCTACACCTTC
D: -; size: -; V: TRBV18; J: TRBJ2-7; CDR3: CASSPRAGVTYEQYF; DNA: TGTGCCAGCTCACCACGGGCTGGGGTTACCTACGAGCAGTACTTC
D: TRBD1; size: -; V: TRBV27; J: TRBJ2-3; CDR3: CASSFELGGRGVDTQYF; DNA: TGTGCCAGCAGTTTTGAGTTAGGGGGCCGAGGGGTAGATACGCAGTATTTT
D: -; size: few; V: TRBV28; J: TRBJ1-6; CDR3: CASRGSGSPLHF; DNA: TGTGCCAGCAGGGGTTCAGGATCACCCCTCCACTTT
D: TRBD1; size: once; V: TRBV9; J: TRBJ2-7; CDR3: CASSGQGGPYEQYF; DNA: TGTGCCAGCAGCGGACAGGGTGGCCCCTACGAGCAGTACTTC
D: -; size: -; V: TRBV6-1; J: TRBJ2-7; CDR3: CASKQGWSSYEQYF; DNA: TGTGCCAGCAAACAGGGTTGGAGCTCCTACGAGCAGTACTTC
D: -; size: -; V: TRBV19; J: TRBJ1-6; CDR3: CASRPERENSPLHF; DNA: TGTGCCAGTAGACCGGAGAGGGAAAATTCACCCCTCCACTTT
D: TRBD1; size: -; V: TRBV28; J: TRBJ1-1; CDR3: CASSGTGGGFGAEAFF; DNA: TGTGCCAGCTCCGGGACAGGGGGAGGATTCGGGGCTGAAGCTTTCTTT
D: -; size: -; V: TRBV7-7; J: TRBJ2-5; CDR3: CASSLTTSRETQYF; DNA: TGTGCCAGCAGCTTAACAACTAGCCGAGAGACCCAGTACTTC
D: -; size: -; V: TRBV5-1; J: TRBJ1-2; CDR3: CASSQNTGIYYGYTF; DNA: TGCGCCAGCAGCCAAAATACAGGGATATACTATGGCTACACCTTC
D: -; size: few; V: TRBV2; J: TRBJ1-6; CDR3: CASGESSYNSPLHF; DNA: TGTGCCAGCGGGGAGAGCTCCTATAATTCACCCCTCCACTTT
D: -; size: -; V: TRBV11-2; J: TRBJ2-5; CDR3: CASSPRLAQETQYF; DNA: TGTGCCAGCAGCCCCCGCCTGGCCCAAGAGACCCAGTACTTC
D: TRBD1; size: -; V: TRBV7-8; J: TRBJ1-1; CDR3: CASSLTFGWTGGTEAFF; DNA: TGTGCCAGCAGCTTGACCTTCGGGTGGACAGGGGGCACTGAAGCTTTCTTT
D: -; size: -; V: TRBV6-5; J: TRBJ2-2; CDR3: CASSYSDTSNTGELFF; DNA: TGTGCCAGCAGTTACTCGGACACCTCGAACACCGGGGAGCTGTTTTTT
D: -; size: few; V: TRBV5-1; J: TRBJ2-1; CDR3: CASSSRGDTYNEQFF; DNA: TGCGCCAGCAGCTCCCGCGGGGACACCTACAATGAGCAGTTCTTC
D: -; size: -; V: TRBV29-1; J: TRBJ2-7; CDR3: CSVEDRNYEQYF; DNA: TGCAGCGTTGAAGATCGGAACTACGAGCAGTACTTC
D: -; size: few; V: TRBV15; J: TRBJ2-7; CDR3: CATSREGGGGYEQYF; DNA: TGTGCCACCAGCAGAGAGGGGGGAGGCGGGTACGAGCAGTACTTC
D: TRBD2; size: -; V: TRBV7-8; J: TRBJ2-4; CDR3: CASTPGRGLAKNIQYF; DNA: TGTGCCAGCACCCCAGGGAGGGGCCTAGCCAAAAACATTCAGTACTTC